This T cell receptor (beta chain) was identified in a study of breast tumors, draining lymph nodes, adjacent tissues. This CDR3 is built from 16 residues. With 0 bases clipped from V and 6 bases from J, the junction kept 5 bases outside the gene matches. Germline loops: CDR1 SGHRS, CDR2 YFSETQ. This clonotype was observed at least ten times. The antigen remains undetermined. Study conclusions and caveats: That most tumor T cells come from lymph nodes remained unproven. The data were judged consistent with most tumor T cells coming from lymph node and expanding in tumor. Tumor repertoires ranked between lymph nodes and nontumor tissue in diversity, with V and J gene preferences.

Using its own MiXCR run on the multiplex PCR reads, TCRdb lists one record per CDR3 protein. The sample yields some 130,000 distinct CDR3 sequences, about 20% seen once. The lymph nodes were axillary draining lymph nodes from breast cancer patients. Sequencing used axillary lymph node tissue. The chain employs TRBV5-1 and TRBJ2-1; TRBD2 aligns across 11 bases. This receptor was taken from a female donor with breast cancer. Some clones in this sample may be carry-over from other donors' samples. The CDR3 loop reads CASSLELAGVRNEQFF. For the CDR3, the DNA is TGCGCCAGCAGCTTGGAACTAGCGGGAGTCCGCAATGAGCAGTTCTTC.